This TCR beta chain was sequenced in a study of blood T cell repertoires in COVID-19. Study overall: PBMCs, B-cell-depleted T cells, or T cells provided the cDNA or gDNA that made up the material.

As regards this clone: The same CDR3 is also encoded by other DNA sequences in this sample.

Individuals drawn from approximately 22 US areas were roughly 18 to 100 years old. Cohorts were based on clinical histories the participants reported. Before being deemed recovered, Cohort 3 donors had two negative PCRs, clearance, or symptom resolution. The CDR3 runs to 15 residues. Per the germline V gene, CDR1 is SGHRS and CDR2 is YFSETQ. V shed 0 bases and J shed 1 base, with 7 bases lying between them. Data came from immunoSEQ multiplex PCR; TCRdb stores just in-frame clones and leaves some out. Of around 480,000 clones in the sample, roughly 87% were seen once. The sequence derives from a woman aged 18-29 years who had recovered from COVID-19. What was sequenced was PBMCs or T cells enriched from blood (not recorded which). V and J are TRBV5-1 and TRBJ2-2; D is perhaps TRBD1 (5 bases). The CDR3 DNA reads TGCGCCAGCAGCTTGGGAACAGGGAACACCGGGGAGCTGTTTTTT. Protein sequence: CASSLGTGNTGELFF.